The 22 T cell receptor beta chains below come from one sample, sequenced in a study of response to subunit inactivated influenza vaccine. TCRdb ran MiXCR on the RT-PCR reads and lists one entry per CDR3 protein. Among around 750,000 distinct CDR3 sequences listed, 21% were seen once. The input for sequencing was PBMCs from blood, taken roughly 5 days after vaccination. These receptors all come from a man aged 45-65 years who received an inactivated influenza vaccine.

The chain couples TRBV5-6 to TRBJ2-2; 8 bases match TRBD1. Losses at the gene ends were 1 base for V and 3 bases for J; bases not matched to a gene: 5. This CDR3 is 16 amino acids long. Germline V CDR1 and CDR2: SGHDT, YYEEEE. The CDR3: CASSLRTGLYTGELFF. As DNA, the CDR3 is TGTGCCAGCAGCTTGAGGACAGGGTTGTACACCGGGGAGCTGTTTTTT. Full variable domain (missing parts from reference TRBV5-6 and TRBJ2-2): DAGVTQSPTHLIKTRGQQVTLRCSPKSGHDTVSWYQQALGQGPQFIFQYYEEEERQRGNFPDRFSGHQFPNYSSELNVNALLLGDSALYLCASSLRTGLYTGELFFGEGSRLTVL.

This clonotype was recorded a few times. This chain links TRBV20-1 with TRBJ1-3, with a weak D call TRBD1 (5 bases). The CDR3 runs to 14 residues. CDR1 is DFQATT and CDR2 is SNEGSKA in the germline V gene (reference sequence). Trimming stripped 5 bases from V and 4 bases from J, with 15 bases between. In DNA form, the CDR3 reads TGCAGTGCTCGTCAAGGGGCGCAGGGAAACACCATATATTTT. Translation gives CSARQGAQGNTIYF.

J is TRBJ2-3 and V is TRBV5-4; D possibly matches TRBD1 or TRBD2 (5 bases each). V was pared by 4 bases and J by 6 bases, with 18 bases between. Per germline, CDR1 SGHNT and CDR2 YYREEE (reference sequence). CDR3 length equals 15 residues. CDR3 protein: CASSTGTHPTDTQYF. The DNA for the CDR3 is TGTGCCAGCAGCACCGGGACCCACCCCACGGATACGCAGTATTTT.

The chain carries TRBV7-8 and TRBJ2-5; 9 positions match TRBD2. CDR1 is SGHVS and CDR2 is FQNEAQ in the germline V gene. V shed 5 bases, J shed 5 bases, and the junction held 9 bases outside the gene matches. The CDR3 spans 15 residues. CDR3 residues: CASSPPGLAVETQYF. CDR3 bases: TGTGCCAGCAGCCCACCGGGACTAGCAGTGGAGACCCAGTACTTC.

The chain joins TRBV5-1 to TRBJ2-1; TRBD2 matches at 13 bases. After removal of 4 bases from V and 8 bases from J, the junction contained 9 bases not matched to a gene. CDR3 length: 16 residues. Germline CDR1 SGHRS, CDR2 YFSETQ. The CDR3 reads CASSRTGLAGLDEQFF. In nucleotides, the CDR3 is TGCGCCAGCAGCCGAACGGGACTAGCGGGACTCGATGAGCAGTTCTTC. Combining the CDR3 with reference TRBV5-1 and TRBJ2-1 gives the whole variable domain KAGVTQTPRYLIKTRGQQVTLSCSPISGHRSVSWYQQTPGQGLQFLFEYFSETQRNKGNFPGRFSGRQFSNSRSEMNVSTLELGDSALYLCASSRTGLAGLDEQFFGPGTRLTVL.

The genes are TRBV7-9 and TRBJ2-2, with 7 bases that match TRBD1. The germline gives CDR1 SEHNR, CDR2 FQNEAQ (reference sequence). The CDR3 has 15 residues. V shed 7 bases and J 0 bases; nucleotides not matched to a gene: 5. CDR3: CASTWGTANTGELFF. The CDR3, as DNA: TGTGCCAGCACCTGGGGGACAGCGAACACCGGGGAGCTGTTTTTT.

Comment on this clonotype: With a much larger clone just one base away, this may be a read error. The rearrangement joins TRBV18 to TRBJ2-5; 7 nucleotides line up with TRBD2. This CDR3 is built from 15 residues. J was trimmed by 2 bases and V by 4 bases; bases with no gene match: 7. From germline, CDR1 is KGHSH and CDR2 LQKENI. In DNA, the CDR3 is TGTGCCAGCTCACTCGGGACTACCGGACAAGAGACCCAGTACTTC. It specifies CASSLGTTGQETQYF.

This clonotype has a handful of counts. CDR3 residues: CASSYGSSLRIQETQYF. In DNA form, the CDR3 reads TGTGCCAGCAGTTACGGGTCCAGCCTCCGGATACAAGAGACCCAGTACTTC. This chain connects TRBV6-5 to TRBJ2-5; D not certain. Trimming pared 2 bases from V and 2 bases from J, leaving 18 bases between. Germline loops: CDR1 MNHEY, CDR2 SVGAGI. The CDR3 runs 17 residues.

This clonotype was seen only a few times. V gene TRBV19 combines with J gene TRBJ2-1, with 7 bases that match TRBD2. Germline V CDR1 and CDR2: LNHDA, SQIVND (reference sequence). CDR3 size: 15 residues. V shed 11 bases, J shed 6 bases, and the junction held 16 bases outside the gene matches. CDR3 residues: CASQVNLAASNEQFF. The CDR3 DNA follows: TGTGCCTCCCAGGTGAACCTAGCGGCGTCCAATGAGCAGTTCTTC.

The chain couples TRBV5-1 to TRBJ2-5, with D maybe TRBD2 (6 bases). Germline values: CDR1 SGHRS, CDR2 YFSETQ. Trimming removed 0 bases from V and 1 base from J, with 13 bases in between. This CDR3 region has 16 residues. The CDR3 is CASSLVAGIPQETQYF. In DNA form, the CDR3 reads TGCGCCAGCAGCTTGGTTGCGGGGATTCCCCAAGAGACCCAGTACTTC. The whole variable domain, remainder taken from reference TRBV5-1 and TRBJ2-5, is KAGVTQTPRYLIKTRGQQVTLSCSPISGHRSVSWYQQTPGQGLQFLFEYFSETQRNKGNFPGRFSGRQFSNSRSEMNVSTLELGDSALYLCASSLVAGIPQETQYFGPGTRLLVL.

This chain connects TRBV20-1 to TRBJ2-7; TRBD2 matches 10 bases. V trimming: 4 bases; J trimming: 3 bases; junction bases outside the gene matches: 3. This CDR3 contains 13 residues. Per the germline V gene, CDR1 is DFQATT and CDR2 is SNEGSKA (reference sequence). The DNA of the CDR3 is TGCAGTGCTACCCTAGCGGGGGACTACGAGCAGTACTTC. It codes for CSATLAGDYEQYF.

This clonotype was observed a handful of times. The rearrangement links TRBV3-1 to TRBJ2-1; the match to TRBD1 covers 9 bases. The CDR3 extends over 15 amino acids. Germline V gene data show CDR1 as LGHDT and CDR2 as YNNKEL (reference sequence). The junction had 9 bases not matched to a gene; V was cut back by 5 bases and J by 7 bases. The CDR3: CASSTGTGSWNEQFF. The CDR3 DNA is TGTGCCAGCAGCACCGGGACAGGGTCTTGGAATGAGCAGTTCTTC.

This clonotype was picked up a small number of times. The J gene is TRBJ2-3, the V gene TRBV6-2 or TRBV6-3; D is possibly TRBD1 (5 bases). The CDR3 spans 14 residues. Trimming left V 8 bases short and J 3 bases short, with 15 bases between. Germline V gene sequence: CDR1 MNHEY, CDR2 SVGEGT. CDR3 loop: CASREYRQTDTQYF. CDR3 nucleotides: TGTGCCAGCCGCGAATATAGACAGACAGATACGCAGTATTTT.

A few counts support this clonotype. The chain recombines TRBV12-3 or TRBV12-4 with TRBJ2-7, with D possibly being TRBD2 (5 bases). Between the trimmed V and J ends, which lost 0 bases and 3 bases, there was a span of 9 bases. The CDR3 extends over 14 amino acids. The DNA for the CDR3 is TGTGCCAGCAGTTTAGCGCTCCGGGGCTACGAGCAGTACTTC. Residues: CASSLALRGYEQYF.

This clonotype has only a few counts. This sequence joins TRBV4-2 and TRBJ1-5, with unresolved D. V lost 1 base and J lost 3, with 10 bases in between. The germline V gene has CDR1 LGHNA and CDR2 YNFKEQ. This CDR3 contains 15 residues. CDR3 residues: CASSQGAEINQPQHF. The CDR3 DNA is TGTGCCAGCAGCCAAGGAGCCGAAATCAATCAGCCCCAGCATTTT.

This clonotype came up a few times. The CDR3 nucleotides are TGCAGCGTTGAAGAGGTGGGAGGGCCCACCCAGTATTTT. It encodes CSVEEVGGPTQYF. The V and J genes are TRBV29-1 and TRBJ2-3; 7 bases fit TRBD2. The CDR3 is made up of 13 amino acids. V shed 0 bases, J shed 12 bases, and the junction held 9 bases outside the gene matches. Germline loops: CDR1 SQVTM, CDR2 ANQGSEA.

This clonotype was counted many times. The chain uses TRBV3-1 and TRBJ1-2; D is perhaps TRBD1 (5 bases). The CDR3 extends over 16 amino acids. Germline CDR1 LGHDT, CDR2 YNNKEL (reference sequence). V lost 0 bases and J lost 1, with 12 bases in between. CDR3 nucleotide sequence: TGTGCCAGCAGCCAAGATGGGGCCCCACTTAACTATGGCTACACCTTC. Protein sequence: CASSQDGAPLNYGYTF.

This chain connects TRBV10-3 to TRBJ1-4; 8 nucleotides agree with TRBD1. CDR1 and CDR2 (germline): ENHRY, SYGVKD. Trimming removed 6 bases from V and 5 bases from J; junction bases left unmatched: 5. The length of the CDR3 is 14 residues. CDR3 loop: CAISETGENEKLFF. The CDR3 DNA reads as TGTGCCATCAGCGAGACAGGGGAGAATGAAAAACTGTTTTTT.

The chain joins TRBV14 to TRBJ2-5, with unresolved D. This CDR3 has 18 amino acids. V was shortened by 2 bases and J by 4 bases, with 23 bases between the two germline ends. Germline CDR1 reads SGHDN; CDR2 reads FVKESK. DNA of the CDR3: TGTGCCAGCAGCCAAACCCGAGACATCAACTCACCCGTAGAGACCCAGTACTTC. Protein: CASSQTRDINSPVETQYF.

This clonotype was seen only a few times. This chain joins TRBV5-6 and TRBJ2-1; D is undetermined. Germline V gene lookup returns CDR1 SGHDT and CDR2 YYEEEE. Trimming left V 4 bases short and J 9 bases short, with 14 bases between. The length of the CDR3 is 13 residues. The CDR3 region has the DNA TGTGCCAGCAGCCCTAAAATTAGTCCTGAGCAGTTCTTC. Translating it yields CASSPKISPEQFF.

This rearrangement joins TRBV20-1 to TRBJ2-3, with TRBD1 matching 7 bases. J lost 2 bases, V lost 0 bases, and 14 bases had no gene match. Germline V gives CDR1 DFQATT, CDR2 SNEGSKA (reference sequence). The length of the CDR3 is 18 residues. The CDR3 here is CSARDSGGVGVFTDTQYF. CDR3 in DNA: TGCAGTGCTAGAGATTCAGGGGGTGTCGGAGTCTTCACAGATACGCAGTATTTT.

V usage is TRBV4-2 and J usage is TRBJ2-1, with D uncertain. This CDR3 has 14 amino acids. V lost 0 bases, J lost 3 bases, and 6 bases lay in between. Per the germline V gene, CDR1 is LGHNA and CDR2 is YNFKEQ. CDR3 DNA: TGTGCCAGCAGCCAAGACGTTCTCTACAATGAGCAGTTCTTC. Its protein is CASSQDVLYNEQFF.